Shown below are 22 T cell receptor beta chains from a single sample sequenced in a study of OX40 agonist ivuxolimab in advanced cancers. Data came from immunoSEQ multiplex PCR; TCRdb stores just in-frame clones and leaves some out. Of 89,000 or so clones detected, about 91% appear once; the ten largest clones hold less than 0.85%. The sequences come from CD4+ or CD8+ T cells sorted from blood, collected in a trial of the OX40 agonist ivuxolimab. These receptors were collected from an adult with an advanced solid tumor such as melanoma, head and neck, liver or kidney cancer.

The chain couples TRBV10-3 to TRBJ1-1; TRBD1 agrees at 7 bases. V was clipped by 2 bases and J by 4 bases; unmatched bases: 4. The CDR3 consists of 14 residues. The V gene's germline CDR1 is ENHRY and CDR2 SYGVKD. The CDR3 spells CAISENPGGTEAFF. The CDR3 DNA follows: TGTGCCATCAGTGAGAACCCAGGGGGCACTGAAGCTTTCTTT.

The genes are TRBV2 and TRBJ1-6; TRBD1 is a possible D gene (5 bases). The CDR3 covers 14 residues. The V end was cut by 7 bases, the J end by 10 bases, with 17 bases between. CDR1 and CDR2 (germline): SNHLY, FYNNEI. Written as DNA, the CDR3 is TGTGCCAGCACCGAAGGCCAGGGAAGCTCACCCCTCCACTTT. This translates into CASTEGQGSSPLHF.

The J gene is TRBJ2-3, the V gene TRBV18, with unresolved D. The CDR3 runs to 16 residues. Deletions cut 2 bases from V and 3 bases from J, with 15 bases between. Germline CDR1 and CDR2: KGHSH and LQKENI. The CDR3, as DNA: TGTGCCAGCTCACCAAGAATATTAGTAGGGACAGATACGCAGTATTTT. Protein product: CASSPRILVGTDTQYF.

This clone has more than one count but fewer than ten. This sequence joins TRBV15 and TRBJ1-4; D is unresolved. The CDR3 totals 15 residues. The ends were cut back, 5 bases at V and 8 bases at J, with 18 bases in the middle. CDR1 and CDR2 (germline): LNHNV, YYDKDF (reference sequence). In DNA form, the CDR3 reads TGTGCCACCAGCGGACGGACGGGCTCAAAAGAAAAACTGTTTTTT. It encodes CATSGRTGSKEKLFF.

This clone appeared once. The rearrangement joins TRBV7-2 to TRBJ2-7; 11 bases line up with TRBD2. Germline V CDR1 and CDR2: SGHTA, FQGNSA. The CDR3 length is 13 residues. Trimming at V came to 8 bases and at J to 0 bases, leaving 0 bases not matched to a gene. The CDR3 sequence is CASGLAGSYEQYF. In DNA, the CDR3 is TGTGCCAGCGGACTAGCGGGCTCCTACGAGCAGTACTTC.

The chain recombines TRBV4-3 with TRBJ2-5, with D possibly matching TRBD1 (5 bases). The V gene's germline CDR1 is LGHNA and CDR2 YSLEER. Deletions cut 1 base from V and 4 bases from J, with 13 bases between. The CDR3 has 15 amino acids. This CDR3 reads CASSQGRVGTETQYF. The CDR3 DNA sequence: TGCGCCAGCAGCCAAGGCAGGGTCGGTACAGAGACCCAGTACTTC.

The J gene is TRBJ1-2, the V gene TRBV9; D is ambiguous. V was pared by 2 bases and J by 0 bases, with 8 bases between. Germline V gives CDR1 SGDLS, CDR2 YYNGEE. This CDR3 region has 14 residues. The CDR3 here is CASSVEEANYGYTF. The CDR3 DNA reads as TGTGCCAGCAGCGTGGAGGAAGCTAACTATGGCTACACCTTC.

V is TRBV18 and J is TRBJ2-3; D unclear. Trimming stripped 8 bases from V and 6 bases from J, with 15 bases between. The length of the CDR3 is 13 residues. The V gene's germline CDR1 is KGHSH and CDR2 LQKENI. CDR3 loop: CASLLPSEDTQYF. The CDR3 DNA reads TGTGCCAGCCTACTGCCCTCGGAGGATACGCAGTATTTT. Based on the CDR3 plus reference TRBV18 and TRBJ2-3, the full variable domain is NAGVMQNPRHLVRRRGQEARLRCSPMKGHSHVYWYRQLPEEGLKFMVYLQKENIIDESGMPKERFSAEFPKEGPSILRIQQVVRGDSAAYFCASLLPSEDTQYFGPGTRLTVL.

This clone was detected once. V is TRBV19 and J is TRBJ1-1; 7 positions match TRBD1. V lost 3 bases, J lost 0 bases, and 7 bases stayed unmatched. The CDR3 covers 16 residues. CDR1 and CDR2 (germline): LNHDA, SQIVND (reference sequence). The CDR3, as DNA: TGTGCCAGTAGTATCCGTTGGGACAGCATGAACACTGAAGCTTTCTTT. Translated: CASSIRWDSMNTEAFF.

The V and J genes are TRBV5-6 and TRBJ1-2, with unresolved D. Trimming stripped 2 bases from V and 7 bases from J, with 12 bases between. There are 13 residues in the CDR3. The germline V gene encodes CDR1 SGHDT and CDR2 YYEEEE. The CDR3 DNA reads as TGTGCCAGCAGCTTTCGAACGGAGCTTGGCTACACCTTC. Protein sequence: CASSFRTELGYTF.

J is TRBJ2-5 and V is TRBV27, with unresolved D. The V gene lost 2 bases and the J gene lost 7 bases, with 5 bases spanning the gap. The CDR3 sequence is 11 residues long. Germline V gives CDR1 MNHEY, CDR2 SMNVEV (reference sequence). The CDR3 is CASSLGRTQYF. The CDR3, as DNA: TGTGCCAGCAGTTTAGGCCGGACCCAGTACTTC.

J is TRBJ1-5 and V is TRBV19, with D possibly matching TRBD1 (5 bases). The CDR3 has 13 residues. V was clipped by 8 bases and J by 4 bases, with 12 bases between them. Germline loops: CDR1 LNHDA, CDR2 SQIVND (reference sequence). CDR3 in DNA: TGTGCCAGTTCAGACAGAGTGAATCAGCCCCAGCATTTT. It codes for CASSDRVNQPQHF. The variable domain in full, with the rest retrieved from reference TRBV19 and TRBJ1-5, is DGGITQSPKYLFRKEGQNVTLSCEQNLNHDAMYWYRQDPGQGLRLIYYSQIVNDFQKGDIAEGYSVSREKKESFPLTVTSAQKNPTAFYLCASSDRVNQPQHFGDGTRLSIL.

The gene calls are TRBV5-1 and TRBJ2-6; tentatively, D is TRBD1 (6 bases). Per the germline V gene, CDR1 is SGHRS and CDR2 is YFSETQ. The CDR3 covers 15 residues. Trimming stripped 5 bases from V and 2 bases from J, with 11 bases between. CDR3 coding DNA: TGCGCCAGCAGTTGGACAGCAACTGGGGCCAACGTCCTGACTTTC. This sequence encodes CASSWTATGANVLTF.

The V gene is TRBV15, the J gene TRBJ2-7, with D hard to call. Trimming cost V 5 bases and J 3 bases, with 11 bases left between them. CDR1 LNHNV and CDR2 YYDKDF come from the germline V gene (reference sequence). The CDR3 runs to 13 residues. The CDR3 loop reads CATSALWGYEQYF. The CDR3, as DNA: TGTGCCACCAGCGCCCTTTGGGGCTACGAGCAGTACTTC.

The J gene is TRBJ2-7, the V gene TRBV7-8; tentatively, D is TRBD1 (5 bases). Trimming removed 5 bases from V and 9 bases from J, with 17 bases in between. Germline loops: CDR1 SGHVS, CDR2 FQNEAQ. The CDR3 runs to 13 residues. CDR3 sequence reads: CASSKGQGMGQYF. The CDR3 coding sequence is TGTGCCAGCAGCAAGGGGCAGGGAATGGGGCAGTACTTC.

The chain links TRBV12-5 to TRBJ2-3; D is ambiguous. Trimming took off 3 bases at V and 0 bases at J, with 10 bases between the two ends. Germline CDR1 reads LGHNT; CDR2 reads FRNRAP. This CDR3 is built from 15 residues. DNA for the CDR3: TGTGCTAGTGGTTTTGGTTCCCTGAGCACAGATACGCAGTATTTT. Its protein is CASGFGSLSTDTQYF.

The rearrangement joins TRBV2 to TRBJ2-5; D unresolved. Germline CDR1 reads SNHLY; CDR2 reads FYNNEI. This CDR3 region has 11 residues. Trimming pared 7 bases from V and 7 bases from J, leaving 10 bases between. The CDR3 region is CASMPVGTQYF. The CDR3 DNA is TGTGCCAGCATGCCGGTCGGGACCCAGTACTTC. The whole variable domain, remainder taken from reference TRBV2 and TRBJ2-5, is EPEVTQTPSHQVTQMGQEVILRCVPISNHLYFYWYRQILGQKVEFLVSFYNNEISEKSEIFDDQFSVERPDGSNFTLKIRSTKLEDSAMYFCASMPVGTQYFGPGTRLLVL.

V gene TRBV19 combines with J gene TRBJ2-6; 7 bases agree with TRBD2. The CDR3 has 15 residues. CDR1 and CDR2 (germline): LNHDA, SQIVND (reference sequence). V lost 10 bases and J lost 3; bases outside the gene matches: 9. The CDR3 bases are TGTGCCACTCGGGTGCGGGGGAATGGGGCCAACGTCCTGACTTTC. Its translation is CATRVRGNGANVLTF.

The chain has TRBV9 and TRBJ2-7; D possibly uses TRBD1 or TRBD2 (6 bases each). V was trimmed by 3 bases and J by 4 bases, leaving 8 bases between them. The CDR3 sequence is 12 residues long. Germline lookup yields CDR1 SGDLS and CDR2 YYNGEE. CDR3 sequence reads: CASSGRGYEQYF. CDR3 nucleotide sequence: TGTGCCAGCAGCGGGAGGGGGTACGAGCAGTACTTC.

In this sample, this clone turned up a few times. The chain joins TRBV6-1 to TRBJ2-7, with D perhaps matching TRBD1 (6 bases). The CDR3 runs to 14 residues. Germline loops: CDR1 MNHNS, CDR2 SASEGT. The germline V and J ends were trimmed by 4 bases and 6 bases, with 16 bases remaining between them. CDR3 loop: CASSARTVSGEQYF. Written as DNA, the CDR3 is TGTGCCAGCAGTGCACGGACAGTTAGTGGCGAGCAGTACTTC.

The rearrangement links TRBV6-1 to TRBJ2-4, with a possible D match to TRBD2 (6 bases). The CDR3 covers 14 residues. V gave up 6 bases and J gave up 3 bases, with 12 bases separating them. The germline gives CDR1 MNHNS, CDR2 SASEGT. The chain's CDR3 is CASSGDLDKNIQYF. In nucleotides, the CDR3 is TGTGCCAGCAGCGGGGACTTAGACAAAAACATTCAGTACTTC.

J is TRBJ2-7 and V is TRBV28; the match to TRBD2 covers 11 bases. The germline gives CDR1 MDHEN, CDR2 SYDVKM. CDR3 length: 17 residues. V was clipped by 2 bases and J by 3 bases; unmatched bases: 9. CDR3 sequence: CASSLTHGLAGGYEQYF. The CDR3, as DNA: TGTGCCAGCAGTTTAACTCATGGACTAGCGGGCGGCTACGAGCAGTACTTC.